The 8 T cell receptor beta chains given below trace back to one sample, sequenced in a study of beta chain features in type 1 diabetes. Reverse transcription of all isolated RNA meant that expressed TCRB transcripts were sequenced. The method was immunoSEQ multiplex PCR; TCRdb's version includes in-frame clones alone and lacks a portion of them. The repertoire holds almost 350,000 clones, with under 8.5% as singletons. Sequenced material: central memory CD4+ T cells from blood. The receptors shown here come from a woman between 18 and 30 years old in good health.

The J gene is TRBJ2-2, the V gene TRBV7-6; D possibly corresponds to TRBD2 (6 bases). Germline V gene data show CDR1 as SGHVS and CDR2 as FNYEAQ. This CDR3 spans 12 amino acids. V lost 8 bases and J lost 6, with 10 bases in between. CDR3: CASGTDAGELFF. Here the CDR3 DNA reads TGTGCCAGCGGGACTGATGCCGGGGAGCTGTTTTTT.

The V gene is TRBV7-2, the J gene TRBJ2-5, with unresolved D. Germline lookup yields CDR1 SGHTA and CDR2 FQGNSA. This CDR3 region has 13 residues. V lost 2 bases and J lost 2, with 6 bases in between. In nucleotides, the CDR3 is TGTGCCAGCAGCTTATCGACGCAAGAGACCCAGTACTTC. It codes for CASSLSTQETQYF.

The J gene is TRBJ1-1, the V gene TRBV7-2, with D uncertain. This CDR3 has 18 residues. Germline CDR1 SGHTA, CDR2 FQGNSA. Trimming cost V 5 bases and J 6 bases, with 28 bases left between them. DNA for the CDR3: TGTGCCAGCAGCCGCTCTTTGGGGATATGGACGTCAAACCCTGAAGCTTTCTTT. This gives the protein CASSRSLGIWTSNPEAFF.

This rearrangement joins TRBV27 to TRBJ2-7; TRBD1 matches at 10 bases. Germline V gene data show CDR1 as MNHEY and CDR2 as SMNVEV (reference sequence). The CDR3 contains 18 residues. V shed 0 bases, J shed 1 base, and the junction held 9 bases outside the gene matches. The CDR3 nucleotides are TGTGCCAGCAGTTTATCCCCGGTAGGACAGGGGGTTTCCTACGAGCAGTACTTC. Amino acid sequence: CASSLSPVGQGVSYEQYF.

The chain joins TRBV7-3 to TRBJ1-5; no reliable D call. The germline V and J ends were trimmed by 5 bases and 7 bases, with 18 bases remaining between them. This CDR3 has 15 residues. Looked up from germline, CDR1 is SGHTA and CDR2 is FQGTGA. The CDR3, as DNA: TGTGCCAGCAGCGCTCGGTGGGTGGTTAGGCAGCCCCAGCATTTT. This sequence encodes CASSARWVVRQPQHF.

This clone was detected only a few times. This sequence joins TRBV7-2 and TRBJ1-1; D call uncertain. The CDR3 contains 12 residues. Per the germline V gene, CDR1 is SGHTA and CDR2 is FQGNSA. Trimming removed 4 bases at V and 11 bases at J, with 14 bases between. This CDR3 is CASSYPRTRAFF. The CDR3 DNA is TGTGCCAGCAGCTATCCAAGGACTAGGGCTTTCTTT.

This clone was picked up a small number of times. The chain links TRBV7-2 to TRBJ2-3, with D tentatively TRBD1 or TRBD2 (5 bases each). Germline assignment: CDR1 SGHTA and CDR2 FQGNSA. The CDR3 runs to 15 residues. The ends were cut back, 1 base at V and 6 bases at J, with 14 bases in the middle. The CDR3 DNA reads TGTGCCAGCAGCTTAGTGGCCGGGGCCGGGGATACGCAGTATTTT. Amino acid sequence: CASSLVAGAGDTQYF.

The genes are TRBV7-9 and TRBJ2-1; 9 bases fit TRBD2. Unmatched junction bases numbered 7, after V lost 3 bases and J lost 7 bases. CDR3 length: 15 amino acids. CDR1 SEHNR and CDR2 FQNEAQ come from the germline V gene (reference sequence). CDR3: CASSFHSGSSNEQFF. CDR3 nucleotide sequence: TGTGCCAGCAGCTTCCATAGCGGGAGTTCGAATGAGCAGTTCTTC.